The 18 T cell receptor beta chains in this list originate from one sample, sequenced in a study of T cells in Graves' hyperthyroidism and ophthalmopathy. The source material, RNA transcripts, was used to amplify TCR beta CDR3 regions. In the first-round RT-PCR of the TCR CDR3, the HTBI primer set was used. TCRdb called the multiplex PCR reads again in MiXCR, with one record for every CDR3 protein. This table has 690,000 or so distinct CDR3 sequences, 15% to 20% appearing once. Material for sequencing was blood. These receptors all stem from a woman aged 50 to 60 with Graves' hyperthyroidism that later progressed to Graves' ophthalmopathy.

This clonotype has a count of ten or more. The chain is built from TRBV30 and TRBJ1-1; D call uncertain. The germline V gene has CDR1 GTSNPN and CDR2 SVGIG (reference sequence). V dropped 0 bases and J dropped 6 bases, with 14 bases sitting between them. The CDR3 has 14 amino acids. In nucleotides, the CDR3 is TGTGCCTGGAGTGTAGGCATTTCCTTCTCTGAAGCTTTCTTT. It specifies CAWSVGISFSEAFF.

This clonotype was found many times. The chain recombines TRBV3-1 with TRBJ2-5; maybe TRBD2 (7 bases). The germline V gene has CDR1 LGHDT and CDR2 YNNKEL (reference sequence). This CDR3 spans 16 amino acids. Trimming removed 0 bases from V and 5 bases from J, with 16 bases in between. Written as DNA, the CDR3 is TGTGCCAGCAGCCAAGATGTTCGGGGGGCCAGGGAGACCCAGTACTTC. This sequence encodes CASSQDVRGARETQYF.

CDR3: CASSQEGTSGASDTQYF. DNA for the CDR3: TGCGCCAGCAGCCAAGAAGGGACTAGCGGCGCGTCAGATACGCAGTATTTT. This chain connects TRBV4-1 to TRBJ2-3, with 11 bases lining up with TRBD2. V lost 0 bases, J lost 4 bases, and 6 bases stayed unmatched. Germline lookup yields CDR1 MGHRA and CDR2 YSYEKL. This CDR3 is built from 17 residues.

The V call is TRBV4-1, the J call TRBJ2-7, with 7 bases lining up with TRBD1. The ends lost 3 bases at V and 2 bases at J; junction bases unmatched: 7. The CDR3 length is 15 residues. The germline CDR1 and CDR2 sequences are MGHRA and YSYEKL. The CDR3 loop is CASSHPTGTPYEQYF. The CDR3 nucleotides read TGCGCCAGCAGCCACCCGACAGGGACACCCTACGAGCAGTACTTC.

Details on this clonotype: The junction departs from the called germline gene at one end, perhaps through a read error. V is TRBV7-9 and J is TRBJ1-2; the D is unclear. CDR3 length: 13 residues. CDR1 is SEHNR and CDR2 is FQNEAQ in the germline V gene (reference sequence). The CDR3 bases are TGTGCCAGCAGCGTAACAGATAACTATGGCTTCACCTTC. Translating gives CASSVTDNYGFTF.

This clonotype has ten or more counts. The chain is built from TRBV30 and TRBJ1-5; D is perhaps TRBD1 (5 bases). The CDR3 covers 14 residues. CDR1 and CDR2 from the germline V gene are GTSNPN and SVGIG (reference sequence). V was trimmed by 5 bases and J by 0 bases, leaving 11 bases between them. CDR3 DNA sequence: TGTGCCTGGGGGACGTCTAATAGCAATCAGCCCCAGCATTTT. Protein sequence: CAWGTSNSNQPQHF.

The table lists this clonotype with a few counts. The chain carries TRBV2 and TRBJ1-5, with no clear D. This CDR3 contains 17 residues. From germline, CDR1 is SNHLY and CDR2 FYNNEI. The V gene lost 5 bases and the J gene lost 3 bases, with 20 bases spanning the gap. Written as DNA, the CDR3 is TGTGCCAGCAGTCTACACCAAGGTGGACGGTTCAATCAGCCCCAGCATTTT. Encoded protein: CASSLHQGGRFNQPQHF.

This clonotype was observed many times. The CDR3, as DNA: TGTGCCAGCAGTTCCCCTACCCGGACAGCTAGCACAGATACGCAGTATTTT. Translating it yields CASSSPTRTASTDTQYF. The chain combines TRBV27 with TRBJ2-3; D possibly corresponds to TRBD1 (6 bases). CDR1 and CDR2 from the germline V gene are MNHEY and SMNVEV (reference sequence). The CDR3 has 17 residues. The V gene lost 4 bases and the J gene lost 0 bases, with 17 bases spanning the gap.

Notes on this clonotype: This may be a read error: a much more frequent sequence differs by one nucleotide. This rearrangement joins TRBV2 to TRBJ2-5; no clear D gene. This CDR3 is 15 amino acids long. CDR1 is SNHLY and CDR2 is FYNNEI in the germline V gene. The CDR3, as DNA: TGTGCCAGCAGTGATTTAGCCGAGTACCAAGAGGCCCAGTACTTC. This sequence encodes CASSDLAEYQEAQYF.

The CDR3 bases are TGTGCCAGCAGTTTATATGGGGGTGAAAAACTGTTTTTT. Its translation: CASSLYGGEKLFF. This chain uses TRBV12-3 or TRBV12-4 with TRBJ1-4; tentatively, D is TRBD1 (5 bases). V lost 2 bases to trimming and J lost 7 bases, with 8 bases between them. This CDR3 region has 13 residues.

The chain combines TRBV13 with TRBJ1-4; weak D call: TRBD1 (5 bases). CDR1 is PRHDT, CDR2 FYEKMQ, per germline (reference sequence). The CDR3 has 13 residues. V lost 4 bases and J lost 7, with 10 bases in between. For the CDR3, the DNA is TGTGCCAGCAGCTCCTTGGGGGGTGAAAAACTGTTTTTT. Translation gives CASSSLGGEKLFF.

Many counts were recorded for this clonotype. The chain joins TRBV15 to TRBJ1-5; unclear D gene. There are 15 residues in the CDR3. With 0 bases removed from V and 7 bases from J, the gap between germline ends came to 13 bases. Germline loops: CDR1 LNHNV, CDR2 YYDKDF (reference sequence). CDR3 protein: CATSRDRRDGQPQHF. The DNA of the CDR3 is TGTGCCACCAGCAGAGATCGGAGGGATGGGCAGCCCCAGCATTTT.

This clonotype was seen only a few times. The CDR3 is CASSLPTGDNTEAFF. In DNA form, the CDR3 reads TGCGCCAGCAGCTTACCGACAGGGGACAACACTGAAGCTTTCTTT. V is TRBV5-1 and J is TRBJ1-1, with 8 bases aligning to TRBD1. The germline gives CDR1 SGHRS, CDR2 YFSETQ. V lost 2 bases and J lost 2; bases outside the gene matches: 5. This CDR3 contains 15 residues.

V usage is TRBV20-1 and J usage is TRBJ1-2; 7 bases agree with TRBD1. In germline, CDR1 is DFQATT, CDR2 SNEGSKA (reference sequence). This CDR3 has 14 amino acids. V shed 1 base and J 4 bases; nucleotides not matched to a gene: 6. CDR3 DNA sequence: TGCAGTGCTAGAGGCCGCAGGGGGTCCTATGGCTACACCTTC. Translated, it gives CSARGRRGSYGYTF.

V and J are TRBV7-9 and TRBJ2-1; a weak D match, TRBD2 (5 bases). The CDR3 length is 14 residues. The germline V gene has CDR1 SEHNR and CDR2 FQNEAQ (reference sequence). V lost 5 bases, J lost 9 bases, and 17 bases lay in between. The CDR3 loop reads CASSPGEAWVEQFF. The CDR3 bases are TGTGCCAGCAGCCCCGGGGAAGCGTGGGTTGAGCAGTTCTTC.

The chain couples TRBV6-1 to TRBJ2-5; 9 positions match TRBD2. CDR3 length equals 17 residues. Germline loops: CDR1 MNHNS, CDR2 SASEGT. The V segment lost 0 bases and the J segment 7 bases; nucleotides outside the gene matches: 12. CDR3 nucleotide sequence: TGTGCCAGCAGTGAAGCGCAAGTAGCGGGGGCGGGGGGGACCCAGTACTTC. As protein: CASSEAQVAGAGGTQYF.

This clonotype was detected only a few times. This rearrangement joins TRBV7-3 to TRBJ2-5; tentatively, D is TRBD1 (7 bases). The CDR3 contains 14 residues. CDR1 is SGHTA and CDR2 is FQGTGA in the germline V gene. Trimming stripped 5 bases from V and 5 bases from J, with 15 bases between. The CDR3 here is CASSPGGQTETQYF. DNA of the CDR3: TGTGCCAGCAGCCCCGGGGGACAGACGGAGACCCAGTACTTC.

The chain carries TRBV30 and TRBJ2-7; 7 bases fit TRBD1. CDR1 is GTSNPN, CDR2 SVGIG, per germline (reference sequence). The CDR3 totals 16 residues. With V trimmed by 3 bases and J by 2 bases, 13 bases remained unmatched. The CDR3 DNA reads as TGTGCCTGGAGAGGACCCGGGACAGTGCTCACCTACGAGCAGTACTTC. As protein: CAWRGPGTVLTYEQYF.